This T cell receptor (beta chain) was recovered during a study of T cells in Graves' hyperthyroidism and ophthalmopathy. 9.5 to 10 ml fresh peripheral blood yielded the PBMCs. This clonotype was observed a few times. Amplified TCR beta CDR3 regions derived from RNA transcripts. The HTBI set primed first-round TCR CDR3 RT-PCR. TCRdb passed the multiplex PCR reads through MiXCR, listing each CDR3 protein once. The sample has around 600,000 distinct CDR3 sequences, approximately 15% seen once; the top ten hold roughly 3.3%. Germline values: CDR1 SGHRS, CDR2 YFSETQ. This CDR3 has 16 amino acids. Trimming shortened V by 5 bases and J by 6 bases, and 18 bases separated the two germline ends.

Source material: blood. The chain combines TRBV5-1 with TRBJ1-6, with D perhaps TRBD1 (5 bases). The receptor's source is a woman aged 40 to 55 with Graves' ophthalmopathy. The CDR3 region is CASRTSGPRSNSPLHF. The CDR3 bases are TGCGCCAGCAGGACTTCGGGGCCGCGTTCTAATTCACCCCTCCACTTT.